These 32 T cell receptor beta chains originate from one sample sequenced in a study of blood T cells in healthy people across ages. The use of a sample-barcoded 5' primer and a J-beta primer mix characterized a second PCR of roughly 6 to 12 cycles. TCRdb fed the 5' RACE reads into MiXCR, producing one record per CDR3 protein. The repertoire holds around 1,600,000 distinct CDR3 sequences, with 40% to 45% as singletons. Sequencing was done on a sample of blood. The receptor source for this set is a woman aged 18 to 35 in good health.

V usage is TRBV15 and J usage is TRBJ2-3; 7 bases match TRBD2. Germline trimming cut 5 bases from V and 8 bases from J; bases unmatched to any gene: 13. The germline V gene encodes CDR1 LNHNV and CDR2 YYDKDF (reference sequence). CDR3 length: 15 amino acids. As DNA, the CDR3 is TGTGCCACCAGCGGAGGAGGGAGGGAGGCGTCTACGCAGTATTTT. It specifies CATSGGGREASTQYF.

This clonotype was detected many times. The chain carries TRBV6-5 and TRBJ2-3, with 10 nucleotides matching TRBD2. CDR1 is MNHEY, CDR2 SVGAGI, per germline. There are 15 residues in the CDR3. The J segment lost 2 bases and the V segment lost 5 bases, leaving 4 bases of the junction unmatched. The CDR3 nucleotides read TGTGCCAGCAGTCCACTAGCGGGGCCCACAGATACGCAGTATTTT. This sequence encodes CASSPLAGPTDTQYF.

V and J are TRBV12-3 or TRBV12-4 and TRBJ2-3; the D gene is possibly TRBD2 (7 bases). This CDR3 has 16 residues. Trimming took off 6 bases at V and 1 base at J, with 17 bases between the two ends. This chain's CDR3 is CASSLWGGQGTDTQYF. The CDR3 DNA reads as TGTGCCAGCAGCCTTTGGGGGGGCCAGGGCACAGATACGCAGTATTTT.

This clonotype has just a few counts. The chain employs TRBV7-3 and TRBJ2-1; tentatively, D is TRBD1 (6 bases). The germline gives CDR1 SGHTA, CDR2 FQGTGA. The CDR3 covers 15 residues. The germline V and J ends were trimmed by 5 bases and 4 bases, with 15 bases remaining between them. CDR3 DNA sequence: TGTGCCAGCAGCCTGGGGGCCGGCAAGTACAATGAGCAGTTCTTC. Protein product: CASSLGAGKYNEQFF.

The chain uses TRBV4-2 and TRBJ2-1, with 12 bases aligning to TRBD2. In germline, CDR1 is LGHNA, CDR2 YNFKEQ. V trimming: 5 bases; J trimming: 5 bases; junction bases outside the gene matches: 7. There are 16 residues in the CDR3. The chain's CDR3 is CASSGRTSGKNNEQFF. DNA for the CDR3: TGTGCCAGCAGCGGAAGGACTAGCGGGAAAAACAATGAGCAGTTCTTC.

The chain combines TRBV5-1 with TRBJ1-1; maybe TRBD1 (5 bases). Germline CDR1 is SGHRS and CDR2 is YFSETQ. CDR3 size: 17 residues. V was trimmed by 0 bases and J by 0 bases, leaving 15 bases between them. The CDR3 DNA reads TGCGCCAGCAGCTTGGGGGGCCCAAGACTGATGAACACTGAAGCTTTCTTT. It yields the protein CASSLGGPRLMNTEAFF.

The CDR3 nucleotides are TGCAGTGCCAGTTCCCGACTAAACCCCTACAATGAGCAGTTCTTC. Amino acids: CSASSRLNPYNEQFF. The chain couples TRBV20-1 to TRBJ2-1, with D perhaps TRBD2 (5 bases). Per the germline V gene, CDR1 is DFQATT and CDR2 is SNEGSKA (reference sequence). The CDR3 has 15 amino acids. V was pared by 6 bases and J by 2 bases, with 17 bases between.

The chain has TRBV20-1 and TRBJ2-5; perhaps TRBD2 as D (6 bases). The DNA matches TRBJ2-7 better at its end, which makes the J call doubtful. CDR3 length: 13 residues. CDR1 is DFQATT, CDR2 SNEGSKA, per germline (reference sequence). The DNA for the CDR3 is TGCAGTGCTACCCTGGGACTTACCTACGAGCAGTACTTC. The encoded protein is CSATLGLTYEQYF.

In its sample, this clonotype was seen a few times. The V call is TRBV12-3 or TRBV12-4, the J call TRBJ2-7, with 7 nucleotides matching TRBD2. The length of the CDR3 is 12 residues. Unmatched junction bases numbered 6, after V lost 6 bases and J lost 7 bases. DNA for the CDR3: TGTGCCAGCAGACGGGAGGTTGATGAGCAGTACTTC. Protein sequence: CASRREVDEQYF.

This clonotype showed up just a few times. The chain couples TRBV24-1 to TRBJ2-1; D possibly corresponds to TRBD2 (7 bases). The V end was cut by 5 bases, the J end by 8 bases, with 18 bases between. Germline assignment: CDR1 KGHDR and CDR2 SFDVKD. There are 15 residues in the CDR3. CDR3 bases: TGTGCCACCAGTGGACCCGGGGGGCGATTTGATGAGCAGTTCTTC. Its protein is CATSGPGGRFDEQFF.

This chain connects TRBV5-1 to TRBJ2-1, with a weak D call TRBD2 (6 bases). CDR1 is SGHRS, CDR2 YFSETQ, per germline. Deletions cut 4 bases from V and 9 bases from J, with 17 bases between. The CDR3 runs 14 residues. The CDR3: CASSRGTPGGEQFF. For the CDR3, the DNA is TGCGCCAGCAGCCGGGGGACTCCAGGCGGTGAGCAGTTCTTC.

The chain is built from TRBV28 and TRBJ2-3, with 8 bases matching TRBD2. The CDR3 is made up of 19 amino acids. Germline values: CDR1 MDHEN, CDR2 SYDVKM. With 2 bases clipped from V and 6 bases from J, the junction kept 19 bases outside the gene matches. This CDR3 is CASSLLPIAGTPFRDTQYF. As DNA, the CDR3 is TGTGCCAGCAGTTTACTACCGATAGCGGGAACACCGTTTAGGGATACGCAGTATTTT.

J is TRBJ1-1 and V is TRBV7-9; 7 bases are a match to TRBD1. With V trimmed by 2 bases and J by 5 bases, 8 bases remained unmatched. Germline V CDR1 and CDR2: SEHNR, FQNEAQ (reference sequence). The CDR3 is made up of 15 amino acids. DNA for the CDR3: TGTGCCAGCAGCTTACGACAGGGACAGAAGACTGAAGCTTTCTTT. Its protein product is CASSLRQGQKTEAFF.

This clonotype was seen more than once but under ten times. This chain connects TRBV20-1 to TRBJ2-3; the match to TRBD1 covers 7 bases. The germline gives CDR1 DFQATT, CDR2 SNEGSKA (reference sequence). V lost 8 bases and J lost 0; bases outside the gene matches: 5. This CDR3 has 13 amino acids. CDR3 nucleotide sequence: TGCAGTAACAGGGACAGCAGCACAGATACGCAGTATTTT. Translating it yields CSNRDSSTDTQYF.

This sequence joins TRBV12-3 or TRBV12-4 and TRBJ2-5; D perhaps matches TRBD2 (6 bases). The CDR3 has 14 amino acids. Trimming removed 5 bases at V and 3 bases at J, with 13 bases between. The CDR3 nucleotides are TGTGCCAGCAGTCCCCGGGACTGGGAAGAGACCCAGTACTTC. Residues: CASSPRDWEETQYF.

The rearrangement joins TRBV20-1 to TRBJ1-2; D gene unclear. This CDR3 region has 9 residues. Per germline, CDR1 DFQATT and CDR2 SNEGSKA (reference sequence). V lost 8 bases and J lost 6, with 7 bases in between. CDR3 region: CSSGNGYTF. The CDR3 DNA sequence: TGCAGTTCTGGGAATGGCTACACCTTC.

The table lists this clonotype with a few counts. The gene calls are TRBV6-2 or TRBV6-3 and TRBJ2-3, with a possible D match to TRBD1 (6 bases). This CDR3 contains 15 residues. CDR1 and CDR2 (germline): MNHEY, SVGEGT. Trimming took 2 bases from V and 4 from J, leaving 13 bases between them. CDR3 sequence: CASSYQQGLADTQYF. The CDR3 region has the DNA TGTGCCAGCAGTTACCAACAGGGATTGGCAGATACGCAGTATTTT.

The CDR3 reads CASSEMGRHGYTF. The CDR3 DNA reads as TGTGCCAGCAGTGAAATGGGAAGGCATGGCTACACCTTC. The chain couples TRBV6-1 to TRBJ1-2; D unresolved. The CDR3 sequence is 13 residues long. Trimming pared 2 bases from V and 6 bases from J, leaving 10 bases between. Looked up from germline, CDR1 is MNHNS and CDR2 is SASEGT.

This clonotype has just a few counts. The chain's CDR3 is CASGRANYGYTF. Written as DNA, the CDR3 is TGTGCCAGTGGGAGAGCTAACTATGGCTACACCTTC. The V and J genes are TRBV12-3 or TRBV12-4 and TRBJ1-2; no clear D gene. Trimming removed 9 bases at V and 0 bases at J, with 8 bases between. There are 12 residues in the CDR3.

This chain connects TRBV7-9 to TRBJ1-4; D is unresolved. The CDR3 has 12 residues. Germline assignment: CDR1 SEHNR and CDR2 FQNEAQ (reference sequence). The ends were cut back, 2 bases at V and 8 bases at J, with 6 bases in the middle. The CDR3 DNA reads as TGTGCCAGCAGCTTACTTACCGAAAAACTGTTTTTT. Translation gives CASSLLTEKLFF.

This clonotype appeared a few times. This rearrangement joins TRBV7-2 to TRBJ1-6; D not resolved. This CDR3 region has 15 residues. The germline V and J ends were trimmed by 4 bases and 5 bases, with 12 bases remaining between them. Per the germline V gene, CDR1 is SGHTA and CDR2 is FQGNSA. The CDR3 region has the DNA TGTGCCAGCAGCTCGGAGGTTCTGAATAATTCACCCCTCCACTTT. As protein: CASSSEVLNNSPLHF.

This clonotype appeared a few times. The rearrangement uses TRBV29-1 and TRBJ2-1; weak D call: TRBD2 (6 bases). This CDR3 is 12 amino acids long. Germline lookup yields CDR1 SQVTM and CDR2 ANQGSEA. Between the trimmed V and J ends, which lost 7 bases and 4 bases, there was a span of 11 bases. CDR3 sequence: CSGSRGYNEQFF. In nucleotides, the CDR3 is TGCAGCGGGTCCCGGGGGTACAATGAGCAGTTCTTC.

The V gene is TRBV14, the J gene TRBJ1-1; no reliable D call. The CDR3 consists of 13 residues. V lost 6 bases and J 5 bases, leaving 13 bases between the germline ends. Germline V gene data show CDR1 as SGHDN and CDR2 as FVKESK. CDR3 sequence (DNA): TGTGCCAGCAGGAAAAATGGGGTTACTGAAGCTTTCTTT. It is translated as CASRKNGVTEAFF. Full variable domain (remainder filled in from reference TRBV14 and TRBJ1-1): EAGVTQFPSHSVIEKGQTVTLRCDPISGHDNLYWYRRVMGKEIKFLLHFVKESKQDESGMPNNRFLAERTGGTYSTLKVQPAELEDSGVYFCASRKNGVTEAFFGQGTRLTVV.

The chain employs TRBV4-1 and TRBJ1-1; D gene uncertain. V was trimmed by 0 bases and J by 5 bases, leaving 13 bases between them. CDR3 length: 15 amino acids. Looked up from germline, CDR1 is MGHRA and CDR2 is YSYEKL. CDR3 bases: TGCGCCAGCAGCCAAGATTCGAGCGGGGTTACTGAAGCTTTCTTT. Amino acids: CASSQDSSGVTEAFF.

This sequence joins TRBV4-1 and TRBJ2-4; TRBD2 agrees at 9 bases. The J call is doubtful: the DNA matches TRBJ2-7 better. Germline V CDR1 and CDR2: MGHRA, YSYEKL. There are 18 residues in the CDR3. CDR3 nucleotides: TGCGCCAGCAGCCAAAGGGTAGCGGGAGCTGATGGGGGCTACGAGCAGTACTTC. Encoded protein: CASSQRVAGADGGYEQYF.

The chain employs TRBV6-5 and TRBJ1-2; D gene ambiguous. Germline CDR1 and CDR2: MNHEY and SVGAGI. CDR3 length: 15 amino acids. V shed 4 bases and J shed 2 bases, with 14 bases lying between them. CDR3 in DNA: TGTGCCAGCAGTTCAGGAGAGGCGAGGAACTATGGCTACACCTTC. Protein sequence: CASSSGEARNYGYTF.

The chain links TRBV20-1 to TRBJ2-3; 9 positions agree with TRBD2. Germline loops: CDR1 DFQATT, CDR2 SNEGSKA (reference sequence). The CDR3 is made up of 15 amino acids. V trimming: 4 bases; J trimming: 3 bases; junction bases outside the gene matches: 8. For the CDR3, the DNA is TGCAGTGCTATTCTGCGGGAGGGATTTACAGATACGCAGTATTTT. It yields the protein CSAILREGFTDTQYF.

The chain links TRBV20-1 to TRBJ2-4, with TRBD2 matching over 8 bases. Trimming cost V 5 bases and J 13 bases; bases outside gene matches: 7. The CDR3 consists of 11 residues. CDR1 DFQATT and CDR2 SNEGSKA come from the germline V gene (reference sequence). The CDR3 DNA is TGCAGTGCTCCAGCGGGAGTCGGGCAGTACTTC. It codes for CSAPAGVGQYF.

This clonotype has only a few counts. CDR3 bases: TGCAGCGTTTTGGGCAGATCCTACGAGCAGTACTTC. It encodes CSVLGRSYEQYF. This rearrangement joins TRBV29-1 to TRBJ2-7, with no clear D. Trimming left V 5 bases short and J 1 base short, with 9 bases between. The length of the CDR3 is 12 residues. Germline CDR1 reads SQVTM; CDR2 reads ANQGSEA.

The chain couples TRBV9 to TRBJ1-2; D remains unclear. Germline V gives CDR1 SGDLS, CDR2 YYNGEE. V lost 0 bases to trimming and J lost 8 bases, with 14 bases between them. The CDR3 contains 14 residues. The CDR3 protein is CASSVGKGLYGYTF. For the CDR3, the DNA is TGTGCCAGCAGCGTAGGTAAAGGGCTTTACGGCTACACCTTC.

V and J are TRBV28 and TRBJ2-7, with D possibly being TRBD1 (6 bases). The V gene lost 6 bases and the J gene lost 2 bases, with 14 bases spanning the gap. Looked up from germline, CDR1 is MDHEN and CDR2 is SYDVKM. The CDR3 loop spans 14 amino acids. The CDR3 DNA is TGTGCCAGCAGGCCCCGGGACACAGCCTACGAGCAGTACTTC. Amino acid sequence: CASRPRDTAYEQYF.

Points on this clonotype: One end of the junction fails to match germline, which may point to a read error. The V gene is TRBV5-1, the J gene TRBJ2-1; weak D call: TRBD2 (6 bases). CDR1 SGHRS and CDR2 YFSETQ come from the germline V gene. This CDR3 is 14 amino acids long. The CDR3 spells CASRKDYSYNKQFF. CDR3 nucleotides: TGCGCCAGCAGAAAGGACTACTCCTACAATAAGCAGTTCTTC. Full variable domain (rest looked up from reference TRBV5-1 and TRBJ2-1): KAGVTQTPRYLIKTRGQQVTLSCSPISGHRSVSWYQQTPGQGLQFLFEYFSETQRNKGNFPGRFSGRQFSNSRSEMNVSTLELGDSALYLCASRKDYSYNKQFFGPGTRLTVL.